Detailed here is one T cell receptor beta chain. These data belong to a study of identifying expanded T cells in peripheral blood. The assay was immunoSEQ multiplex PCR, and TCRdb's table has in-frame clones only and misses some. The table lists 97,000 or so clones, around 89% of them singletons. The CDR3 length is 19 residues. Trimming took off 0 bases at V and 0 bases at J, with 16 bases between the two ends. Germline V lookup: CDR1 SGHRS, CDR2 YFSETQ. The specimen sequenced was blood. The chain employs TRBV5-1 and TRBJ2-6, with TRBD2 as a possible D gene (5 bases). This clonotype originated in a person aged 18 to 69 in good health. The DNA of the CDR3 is TGCGCCAGCAGCTTGGATGGGCCCCGAGGGCTCTCTGGGGCCAACGTCCTGACTTTC. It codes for CASSLDGPRGLSGANVLTF. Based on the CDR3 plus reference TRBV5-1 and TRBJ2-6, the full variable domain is KAGVTQTPRYLIKTRGQQVTLSCSPISGHRSVSWYQQTPGQGLQFLFEYFSETQRNKGNFPGRFSGRQFSNSRSEMNVSTLELGDSALYLCASSLDGPRGLSGANVLTFGAGSRLTVL.